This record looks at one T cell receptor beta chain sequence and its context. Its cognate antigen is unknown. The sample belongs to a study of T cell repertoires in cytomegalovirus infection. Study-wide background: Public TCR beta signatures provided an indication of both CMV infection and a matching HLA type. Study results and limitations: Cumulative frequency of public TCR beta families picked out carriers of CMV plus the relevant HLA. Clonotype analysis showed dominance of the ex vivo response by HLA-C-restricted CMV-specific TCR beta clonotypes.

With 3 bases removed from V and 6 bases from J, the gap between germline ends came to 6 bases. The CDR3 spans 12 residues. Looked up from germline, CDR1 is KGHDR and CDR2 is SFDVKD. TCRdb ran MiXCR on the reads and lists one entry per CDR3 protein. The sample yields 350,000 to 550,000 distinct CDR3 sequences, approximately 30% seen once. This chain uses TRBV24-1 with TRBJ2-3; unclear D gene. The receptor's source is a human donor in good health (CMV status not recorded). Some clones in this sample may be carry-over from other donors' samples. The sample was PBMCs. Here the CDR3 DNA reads TGTGCCACCAGTGATGCACGGGATACGCAGTATTTT. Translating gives CATSDARDTQYF.